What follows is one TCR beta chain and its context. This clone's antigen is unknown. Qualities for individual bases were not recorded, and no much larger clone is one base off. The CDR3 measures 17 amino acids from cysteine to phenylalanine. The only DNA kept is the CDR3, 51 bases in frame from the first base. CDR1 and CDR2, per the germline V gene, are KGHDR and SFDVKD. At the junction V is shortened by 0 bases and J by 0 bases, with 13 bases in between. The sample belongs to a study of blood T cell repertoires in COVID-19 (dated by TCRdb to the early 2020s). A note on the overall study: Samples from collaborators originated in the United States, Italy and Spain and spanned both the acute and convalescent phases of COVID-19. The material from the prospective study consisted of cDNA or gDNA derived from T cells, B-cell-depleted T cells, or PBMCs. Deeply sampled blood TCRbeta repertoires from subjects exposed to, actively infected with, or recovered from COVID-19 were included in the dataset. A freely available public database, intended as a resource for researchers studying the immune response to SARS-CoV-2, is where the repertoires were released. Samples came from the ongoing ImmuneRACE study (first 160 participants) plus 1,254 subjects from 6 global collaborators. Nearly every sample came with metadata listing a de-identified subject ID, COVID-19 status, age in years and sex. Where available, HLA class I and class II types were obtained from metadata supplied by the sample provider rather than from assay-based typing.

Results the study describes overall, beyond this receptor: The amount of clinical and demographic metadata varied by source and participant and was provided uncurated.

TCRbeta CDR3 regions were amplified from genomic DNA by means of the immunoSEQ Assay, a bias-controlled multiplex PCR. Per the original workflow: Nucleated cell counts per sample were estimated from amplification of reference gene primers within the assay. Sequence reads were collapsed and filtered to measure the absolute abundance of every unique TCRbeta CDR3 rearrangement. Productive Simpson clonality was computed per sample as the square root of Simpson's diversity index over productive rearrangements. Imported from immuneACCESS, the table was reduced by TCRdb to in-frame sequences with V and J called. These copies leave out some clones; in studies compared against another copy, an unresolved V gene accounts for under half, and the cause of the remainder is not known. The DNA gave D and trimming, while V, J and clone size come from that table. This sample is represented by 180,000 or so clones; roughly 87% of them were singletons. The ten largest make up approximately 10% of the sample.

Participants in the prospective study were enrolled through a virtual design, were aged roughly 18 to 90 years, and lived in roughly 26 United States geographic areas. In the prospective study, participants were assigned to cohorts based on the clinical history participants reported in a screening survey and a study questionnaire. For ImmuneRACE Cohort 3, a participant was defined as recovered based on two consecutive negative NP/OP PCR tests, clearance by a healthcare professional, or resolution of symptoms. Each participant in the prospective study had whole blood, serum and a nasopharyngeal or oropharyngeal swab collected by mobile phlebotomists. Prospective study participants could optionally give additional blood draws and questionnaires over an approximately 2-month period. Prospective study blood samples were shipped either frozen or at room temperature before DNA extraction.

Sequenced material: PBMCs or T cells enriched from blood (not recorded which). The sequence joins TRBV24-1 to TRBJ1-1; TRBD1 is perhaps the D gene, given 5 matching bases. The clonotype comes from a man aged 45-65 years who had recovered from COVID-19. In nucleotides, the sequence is TGTGCCACCAGTGATTTGGGGCGGACACCTCTGAACACTGAAGCTTTCTTT. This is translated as CATSDLGRTPLNTEAFF.